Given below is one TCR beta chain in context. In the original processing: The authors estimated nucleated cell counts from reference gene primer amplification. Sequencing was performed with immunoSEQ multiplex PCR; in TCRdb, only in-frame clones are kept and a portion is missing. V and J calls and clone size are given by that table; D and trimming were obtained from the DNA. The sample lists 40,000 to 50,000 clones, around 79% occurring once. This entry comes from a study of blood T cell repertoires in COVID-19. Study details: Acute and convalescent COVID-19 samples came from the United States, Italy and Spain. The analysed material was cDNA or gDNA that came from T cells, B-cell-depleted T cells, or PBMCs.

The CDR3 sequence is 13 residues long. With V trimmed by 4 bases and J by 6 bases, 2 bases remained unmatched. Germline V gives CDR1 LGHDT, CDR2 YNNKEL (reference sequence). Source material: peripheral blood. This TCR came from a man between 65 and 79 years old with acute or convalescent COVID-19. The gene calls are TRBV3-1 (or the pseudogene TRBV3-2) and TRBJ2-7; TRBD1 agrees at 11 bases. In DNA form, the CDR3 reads TGTGCCAGCAGCCGGGGACAGGGGGGCGAGCAGTACTTC. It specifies CASSRGQGGEQYF.